These 16 T cell receptor beta chains came from one sample sequenced in a study of T cells in Graves' hyperthyroidism and ophthalmopathy. Researchers amplified the TCR beta CDR3 regions from RNA transcripts. First-round RT-PCR of the TCR CDR3 relied on the HTBI primer set. TCRdb re-analysed the multiplex PCR reads in MiXCR, keeping a single row per CDR3 protein. The data contain about 610,000 distinct CDR3 sequences, about a sixth of them seen just once; the ten biggest clones take up around 3.3%. Sequencing was carried out using blood. These receptors all stem from a woman between 40 and 50 years old with Graves' ophthalmopathy.

The table lists this clonotype with a few counts. V usage is TRBV20-1 and J usage is TRBJ2-1, with 9 nucleotides matching TRBD2. The CDR3 runs to 14 residues. Germline values: CDR1 DFQATT, CDR2 SNEGSKA (reference sequence). The ends lost 5 bases at V and 3 bases at J; junction bases unmatched: 5. DNA of the CDR3: TGCAGTGCTCCCCCAGCGGGGGGCTACAATGAGCAGTTCTTC. It yields the protein CSAPPAGGYNEQFF.

The chain employs TRBV11-2 and TRBJ2-1, with no clear D. Germline-derived CDR1 and CDR2 are SGHAT and FQNNGV. Trimming left V 5 bases short and J 2 bases short, with 13 bases between. The CDR3 is 15 residues long. CDR3 bases: TGTGCCAGCAGCCCCAGCGTTGGAGCCTACAATGAGCAGTTCTTC. This translates into CASSPSVGAYNEQFF.

There are many counts of this clonotype. The V call is TRBV12-3 or TRBV12-4, the J call TRBJ2-3; TRBD1 matches 8 bases. J was trimmed by 0 bases and V by 6 bases; bases with no gene match: 11. CDR3 length: 17 residues. The CDR3 bases are TGTGCCAGCAGACCAGAAGAGTACAGGGGGAGCACAGATACGCAGTATTTT. This translates into CASRPEEYRGSTDTQYF.

Worth noting for this clonotype: This may arise from a read error, as a much more abundant clone is one base away. For the CDR3, the DNA is TGTGCCAGCAGCCCCTTCGGGACAGCCGTATATGGCTGCACCTTC. Residues: CASSPFGTAVYGCTF. This chain connects TRBV3-1 to TRBJ1-2; 7 nucleotides agree with TRBD1. The germline CDR1 and CDR2 sequences are LGHDT and YNNKEL (reference sequence). This CDR3 comprises 15 residues.

The chain employs TRBV7-9 and TRBJ2-3, with D possibly being TRBD2 (5 bases). V was shortened by 7 bases and J by 0 bases, with 8 bases between the two germline ends. The CDR3 extends over 13 amino acids. Germline CDR1 SEHNR, CDR2 FQNEAQ (reference sequence). In DNA, the CDR3 is TGTGCCAGCAACCGGGGTAGCACAGATACGCAGTATTTT. Protein product: CASNRGSTDTQYF.

This clonotype was seen repeatedly, ten times or more. The V and J genes are TRBV12-3 or TRBV12-4 and TRBJ2-1, with TRBD2 matching 12 bases. This CDR3 has 16 residues. J was trimmed by 4 bases and V by 5 bases; bases with no gene match: 6. The CDR3 protein is CASSAGLAGTYNEQFF. DNA for the CDR3: TGTGCCAGCAGTGCCGGACTAGCGGGGACGTACAATGAGCAGTTCTTC.

There are many counts of this clonotype. This chain joins TRBV2 and TRBJ2-3; D is uncertain. Trimming pared 5 bases from V and 1 base from J, leaving 10 bases between. This CDR3 contains 14 residues. Germline V gives CDR1 SNHLY, CDR2 FYNNEI. CDR3 bases: TGTGCCAGCAGTACCTACTCGGGCACAGATACGCAGTATTTT. Translation gives CASSTYSGTDTQYF.

The V and J genes are TRBV4-1 and TRBJ2-1, with TRBD2 matching over 10 bases. The CDR3 has 16 amino acids. Unmatched junction bases numbered 11, after V lost 2 bases and J lost 10 bases. The germline gives CDR1 MGHRA, CDR2 YSYEKL. The CDR3 bases are TGCGCCAGCAGCCAAAAGGCTCTAGCGGGAGCTGGCGAGCAGTTCTTC. Translated: CASSQKALAGAGEQFF.

This clonotype was counted ten times or more. The chain links TRBV6-1 to TRBJ1-1; 7 bases line up with TRBD1. The junction had 7 bases not matched to a gene; V was cut back by 5 bases and J by 1 base. The CDR3 sequence is 15 residues long. Germline assignment: CDR1 MNHNS and CDR2 SASEGT. The CDR3 loop reads CASSPGTESNTEAFF. CDR3 DNA sequence: TGTGCCAGCAGTCCCGGGACAGAATCGAACACTGAAGCTTTCTTT.

As for this clonotype: A much larger clone sits a single nucleotide away, making a read error possible. The chain uses TRBV20-1 and TRBJ1-5; possible D gene TRBD1, 5 bases. The V gene lost 3 bases and the J gene lost 4 bases, with 7 bases spanning the gap. Per the germline V gene, CDR1 is DFQATT and CDR2 is SNEGSKA (reference sequence). The CDR3 sequence is 12 residues long. Written as DNA, the CDR3 is TGCAGTGCTAGCAGGGAAAATCAGCCCCAGCATTTT. It translates to CSASRENQPQHF.

In this sample, this clonotype turned up a few times. The V gene is TRBV20-1, the J gene TRBJ1-5; D is undetermined. CDR1 and CDR2 (germline): DFQATT, SNEGSKA (reference sequence). CDR3 length: 16 residues. V was trimmed by 4 bases and J by 0 bases, leaving 16 bases between them. The CDR3 sequence is CSAILAGLDSNQPQHF. CDR3 nucleotides: TGCAGTGCTATTTTAGCCGGATTGGATAGCAATCAGCCCCAGCATTTT.

This clonotype was counted many times. The rearrangement joins TRBV7-3 to TRBJ1-1, with D perhaps TRBD1 (5 bases). The germline V gene encodes CDR1 SGHTA and CDR2 FQGTGA. Trimming removed 4 bases at V and 4 bases at J, with 10 bases between. The CDR3 runs to 13 residues. The CDR3 DNA sequence: TGTGCCAGCAGCTATAATGGGGGCACTGAAGCTTTCTTT. This sequence encodes CASSYNGGTEAFF.

This clonotype has only a few counts. The V and J genes are TRBV28 and TRBJ2-5, with TRBD2 matching 7 bases. Germline V CDR1 and CDR2: MDHEN, SYDVKM. The CDR3 is made up of 13 amino acids. The junction had 7 bases not matched to a gene; V was cut back by 3 bases and J by 9 bases. This chain's CDR3 is CASSLVGGPAQYF. In DNA form, the CDR3 reads TGTGCCAGCAGTTTGGTGGGAGGGCCAGCCCAGTACTTC.

This clonotype occurred many times. The chain recombines TRBV27 with TRBJ2-7, with 10 nucleotides matching TRBD1. The ends lost 4 bases at V and 5 bases at J; junction bases unmatched: 8. The CDR3 runs 15 residues. The V gene's germline CDR1 is MNHEY and CDR2 SMNVEV (reference sequence). The CDR3 spells CASSSGTGVKDEQYF. The CDR3 DNA follows: TGTGCCAGCAGTTCAGGGACAGGGGTGAAGGACGAGCAGTACTTC.

V and J are TRBV20-1 and TRBJ2-2, with TRBD2 matching over 9 bases. CDR3 length: 15 amino acids. The ends lost 3 bases at V and 4 bases at J; junction bases unmatched: 6. Germline-derived CDR1 and CDR2 are DFQATT and SNEGSKA (reference sequence). The DNA for the CDR3 is TGCAGTGCTAGCCAGACTAGCGGTGCCACCGGGGAGCTGTTTTTT. Amino acid sequence: CSASQTSGATGELFF.

The genes are TRBV6-5 and TRBJ1-2; tentatively, D is TRBD1 (6 bases). V lost 0 bases and J 2 bases, leaving 16 bases between the germline ends. The germline V gene encodes CDR1 MNHEY and CDR2 SVGAGI. The CDR3 has 17 residues. The CDR3 coding sequence is TGTGCCAGCAGTTACTCCGGGGGGCTCCCCCAAAACTATGGCTACACCTTC. It yields the protein CASSYSGGLPQNYGYTF.